The 22 T cell receptor beta chains given below trace back to one sample, sequenced in a study of STAT5B mutations in CD4+ large granular lymphocyte leukemia. Only in-frame clones appear in the TCRdb table, and some are missing; sequencing was by immunoSEQ multiplex PCR. The sample yields fewer than 30,000 clones, about three quarters seen once. The material sequenced was CD4+ T cells from blood buffy coats. Every receptor here comes from a human donor in good health.

This rearrangement joins TRBV19 to TRBJ2-1; no definite D call. The length of the CDR3 is 14 residues. V was pared by 7 bases and J by 7 bases, with 17 bases between. CDR1 is LNHDA and CDR2 is SQIVND in the germline V gene (reference sequence). Here the CDR3 DNA reads TGTGCCAGTACCCTAGGGCAGGTTTGGAATGAGCAGTTCTTC. Amino acids: CASTLGQVWNEQFF.

This rearrangement joins TRBV4-1 to TRBJ2-2; the match to TRBD1 covers 8 bases. The CDR3 is made up of 16 amino acids. The V segment lost 1 base and the J segment 1 base; nucleotides outside the gene matches: 2. Per the germline V gene, CDR1 is MGHRA and CDR2 is YSYEKL. The CDR3 region is CASSQAGTGNTGELFF. The CDR3 DNA is TGCGCCAGCAGCCAAGCGGGGACAGGGAACACCGGGGAGCTGTTTTTT.

The chain joins TRBV30 to TRBJ2-7; D may be TRBD1 (6 bases). Germline values: CDR1 GTSNPN, CDR2 SVGIG (reference sequence). The CDR3 has 11 residues. The CDR3 here is CAYERGGEQYF. CDR3 sequence (DNA): TGTGCTTATGAGAGAGGGGGCGAGCAGTACTTC.

This clone has just one count. The chain links TRBV18 to TRBJ2-7, with D perhaps given as TRBD1 or TRBD2 (5 bases each). The germline V gene has CDR1 KGHSH and CDR2 LQKENI. This CDR3 comprises 14 residues. V gave up 3 bases and J gave up 5 bases, with 14 bases separating them. CDR3: CASSPAGTPNEQYV. The DNA of the CDR3 is TGTGCCAGCTCACCGGCCGGGACGCCAAACGAGCAGTACGTC.

This clone was counted between two and nine times. Within the sample, other DNA sequences also encode this same CDR3. This chain joins TRBV19 and TRBJ1-4; 7 positions match TRBD1. J was trimmed by 8 bases and V by 5 bases; bases with no gene match: 8. Germline V gene sequence: CDR1 LNHDA, CDR2 SQIVND (reference sequence). CDR3 length: 14 residues. The chain's CDR3 is CASSPQGGAEKLFF. The CDR3 nucleotides read TGTGCCAGTAGTCCCCAGGGGGGAGCCGAAAAACTGTTTTTT.

This chain uses TRBV5-1 with TRBJ2-5; TRBD1 aligns across 8 bases. Germline V lookup: CDR1 SGHRS, CDR2 YFSETQ. After removal of 0 bases from V and 11 bases from J, the junction contained 0 bases not matched to a gene. The CDR3 is 11 amino acids. The chain's CDR3 is CASSLGQGQYF. In DNA, the CDR3 is TGCGCCAGCAGCTTGGGACAGGGGCAGTACTTC.

V usage is TRBV18 and J usage is TRBJ2-7; 7 bases line up with TRBD2. V trimming: 3 bases; J trimming: 4 bases; junction bases outside the gene matches: 6. CDR3 size: 14 residues. From germline, CDR1 is KGHSH and CDR2 LQKENI. The CDR3 DNA sequence: TGTGCCAGCTCACCTTCTGGACTAGGGTACGAGCAGTACGTC. The encoded protein is CASSPSGLGYEQYV.

J is TRBJ2-7 and V is TRBV11-2; D possibly matches TRBD1 or TRBD2 (5 bases each). Trimming took 5 bases from V and 5 from J, leaving 13 bases between them. The CDR3 totals 13 residues. Germline assignment: CDR1 SGHAT and CDR2 FQNNGV. The CDR3, as DNA: TGTGCCAGCAGCCTAGCCGGGGCACACGAGCAGTACTTC. As protein: CASSLAGAHEQYF.

DNA of the CDR3: TGTGCCAGCAGCTCCGCAGGCGGGGCAGATACGCAGTATTTT. Protein sequence: CASSSAGGADTQYF. This rearrangement joins TRBV7-3 to TRBJ2-3; perhaps TRBD2 as D (6 bases). V was pared by 4 bases and J by 4 bases, with 12 bases between. The CDR3 runs 14 residues. CDR1 SGHTA and CDR2 FQGTGA come from the germline V gene. The full variable domain, with the rest looked up from reference TRBV7-3 and TRBJ2-3, is GAGVSQTPSNKVTEKGKYVELRCDPISGHTALYWYRQSLGQGPEFLIYFQGTGAADDSGLPNDRFFAVRPEGSVSTLKIQRTERGDSAVYLCASSSAGGADTQYFGPGTRLTVL.

This clone turned up a few times. The chain is built from TRBV27 and TRBJ1-1; no reliable D call. V lost 2 bases and J 1 base, leaving 8 bases between the germline ends. The CDR3 extends over 14 amino acids. Germline CDR1 and CDR2: MNHEY and SMNVEV (reference sequence). The CDR3, as DNA: TGTGCCAGCAGTTTAAAGGTCAGGAACACTGAAGCTTTCTTT. It codes for CASSLKVRNTEAFF.

This clone was recorded a few times. The V gene is TRBV7-8, the J gene TRBJ2-7, with a weak D call TRBD2 (5 bases). CDR3 length equals 13 residues. Looked up from germline, CDR1 is SGHVS and CDR2 is FQNEAQ. V dropped 2 bases and J dropped 6 bases, with 11 bases sitting between them. CDR3 bases: TGTGCCAGCAGCTTAAGTCGAGGAGGCGAGCAGTACTTC. Protein product: CASSLSRGGEQYF.

This CDR3 reads CASSLDGRGLSGANVLTF. The CDR3 nucleotides read TGCGCCAGCAGCTTGGACGGCAGGGGGCTCTCTGGGGCCAACGTCCTGACTTTC. V is TRBV5-1 and J is TRBJ2-6; 8 bases line up with TRBD1. Germline CDR1 and CDR2: SGHRS and YFSETQ. The CDR3 contains 18 residues. The ends lost 0 bases at V and 0 bases at J; junction bases unmatched: 5.

This chain joins TRBV6-6 and TRBJ2-7; TRBD1 matches at 11 bases. The CDR3 length is 15 residues. Germline V gene sequence: CDR1 MNHNY, CDR2 SVGAGI (reference sequence). The J segment lost 6 bases and the V segment lost 5 bases, leaving 9 bases of the junction unmatched. This CDR3 reads CASSGSGTGGGEQYV. In DNA form, the CDR3 reads TGTGCCAGCAGTGGATCCGGGACAGGGGGTGGCGAGCAGTACGTC.

The chain combines TRBV4-1 with TRBJ2-5, with 7 bases matching TRBD1. The tail of the sequence fits TRBJ2-7 better, so the J call may be wrong. This CDR3 is built from 14 residues. The germline V gene has CDR1 MGHRA and CDR2 YSYEKL. This CDR3 reads CASSRPGQSTEQYF. DNA for the CDR3: TGCGCCAGCAGCCGACCGGGACAGTCAACCGAGCAGTACTTC.

Only a few counts were recorded for this clone. The chain is built from TRBV6-4 and TRBJ1-2; weak D call: TRBD1 (5 bases). Germline V gene lookup returns CDR1 MRHNA and CDR2 SNTAGT. The V end was cut by 5 bases, the J end by 5 bases, with 9 bases between. The CDR3 is 12 residues long. CDR3 loop: CASSQPGYGYTF. CDR3 coding DNA: TGTGCCAGCAGTCAACCAGGGTATGGCTACACCTTC.

This clone showed up just a few times. The chain is built from TRBV28 and TRBJ1-1, with D perhaps TRBD1 (5 bases). Trimming took off 8 bases at V and 8 bases at J, with 18 bases between the two ends. CDR1 MDHEN and CDR2 SYDVKM come from the germline V gene. The CDR3 loop spans 13 amino acids. This CDR3 reads CASGPTRTPEAFF. Here the CDR3 DNA reads TGTGCCAGCGGGCCGACTCGGACACCCGAAGCTTTCTTT.

J is TRBJ2-7 and V is TRBV9, with D hard to call. This CDR3 has 15 residues. V shed 1 base and J shed 2 bases, with 13 bases lying between them. CDR1 is SGDLS, CDR2 YYNGEE, per germline. CDR3 in DNA: TGTGCCAGCAGCGTACACTCCGACCCAGCCTACGAGCAGTACTTC. This translates into CASSVHSDPAYEQYF.

This clone has only a few counts. The chain recombines TRBV19 with TRBJ1-2, with a weak D call TRBD1 (6 bases). Germline assignment: CDR1 LNHDA and CDR2 SQIVND (reference sequence). CDR3 length: 13 residues. V was shortened by 5 bases and J by 4 bases, with 11 bases between the two germline ends. The CDR3 sequence: CASSGGPGYGYTF. In nucleotides, the CDR3 is TGTGCCAGTAGTGGGGGCCCGGGCTATGGCTACACCTTC.

J is TRBJ2-5 and V is TRBV5-1; perhaps TRBD2 as D (6 bases). The V gene's germline CDR1 is SGHRS and CDR2 YFSETQ. Trimming cost V 4 bases and J 5 bases, with 12 bases left between them. The CDR3 has 13 amino acids. In DNA form, the CDR3 reads TGCGCCAGCAGCGGAGGGGCTGGGGAGACCCAGTACTTC. Translated: CASSGGAGETQYF.

V usage is TRBV7-9 and J usage is TRBJ1-4; no firm D call. The germline V gene has CDR1 SEHNR and CDR2 FQNEAQ (reference sequence). The V and J ends lost 4 bases and 7 bases respectively, with 13 bases between them. This CDR3 spans 14 amino acids. The CDR3 region has the DNA TGTGCCAGCAGCTCCCCTGGTGCTAGTGAAAAACTGTTTTTT. Its translation is CASSSPGASEKLFF.

The chain is built from TRBV18 and TRBJ1-1; tentative D call: TRBD1 (5 bases). The CDR3 extends over 15 amino acids. Germline CDR1 reads KGHSH; CDR2 reads LQKENI. Trimming took off 3 bases at V and 1 base at J, with 12 bases between the two ends. The CDR3 DNA is TGTGCCAGCTCACCCCCCGGGACTTCGAACACTGAAGCTTTCTTT. Translated, it gives CASSPPGTSNTEAFF.

This clone was picked up a small number of times. The chain recombines TRBV18 with TRBJ2-3, with a weak D call TRBD1 (6 bases). The germline V gene encodes CDR1 KGHSH and CDR2 LQKENI. Trimming took 0 bases from V and 6 from J, leaving 10 bases between them. The CDR3 is made up of 14 amino acids. The chain's CDR3 is CASSPPTGMDTQYF. The CDR3 DNA reads TGTGCCAGCTCACCACCGACAGGCATGGATACGCAGTATTTT.